This T cell receptor (beta chain) emerged from a study of beta chain features in type 1 diabetes (dated by TCRdb to the late 2010s). Looking at the study overall: Mean age, gender distribution, total cell number and subset yield did not differ between patients and healthy donors. A total of some 100,000,000 sorted cells were examined across all samples, and a strong correlation was observed between cell number per subset and RNA yield. The study compared the TCRB repertoires of sorted circulating CD4+ T cell subsets in recently diagnosed type 1 diabetes patients with those in matched healthy donors. Naive and central memory subsets were obtained from all 30 or so donors, but regulatory and stem cell-like memory subsets were isolated from only 8 patients and 8 healthy donors. The paper as a whole reports these results and caveats: Naive, central memory and regulatory TCRB repertoires appeared to be more similar among patients than among healthy donors. At VDJ recombination sites, patients with type 1 diabetes made fewer insertions and deleted more nucleotides, a pattern implying thymic rearrangement abnormalities. Only small numbers of individuals were included in the HLA sub-analyses, which left unresolved whether HLA type had any influence on TCRB rearrangement. Shorter templates might have been favored by PCR, but patient and control samples were amplified and corrected together, so both groups would have been affected equally by any skew. In all four CD4+ subsets, TCRB CDR3 length was moderately but significantly shorter in type 1 diabetes patients. Because cDNA was sequenced instead of genomic DNA, highly expressing activated cells could be over-represented, though the groups showed no difference in activation or CD3 levels.

Each donor gave one peripheral blood draw, averaging approximately 0.12 L, which was collected into heparinised tubes. A BD FACSAria II and a panel including CD45RO, CCR7, CD25, CD127, CD95 and CD27 were used to sort naive, central memory, regulatory and stem cell-like memory CD4+ T cells. A purity above 95% was achieved for all sorted populations. Right away, PBMCs were isolated by Lymphoprep density gradient centrifugation and were stained directly, with no culture step. So that batch effects would be minimized, each experiment stained and sorted samples in pairs, pairing one healthy donor with one patient. The entire amount of isolated RNA was reverse transcribed using the High Capacity cDNA Reverse Transcription Kit, so the sequenced TCRB transcripts were expressed ones. Deep immunoSEQ sequencing was performed on naive, central memory and regulatory T cell samples, with an average of roughly 3.3 million total reads per sample. After sorted cells were lysed in RLT buffer, RNA was extracted with DNase-treated RNeasy Micro or Mini kits, with the choice depending on cell number. To prevent cross-contamination, every cell subset was processed on its own, while patient and healthy donor samples were processed together. The immunoSEQ multiplex PCR was used to amplify TCRB sequences from cDNA, yielding 87-bp fragments that span the CDR3 region. Sequencing of the amplicons was performed on the Illumina HiSeq platform. On the study's bioinformatics: PCR bias was computationally corrected using synthetic template baselines, reads within Hamming distance 2 were collapsed, and singletons that could not be merged were discarded. Reads were aligned to IMGT to assign V, D and J genes, CDR3 length, and insertions or deletions at six rearrangement sites. Within each subset, clonotype counts were normalized to sorted cell number, and only after that were true diversity and Gini coefficients computed with the tcR R package. The overlap coefficient, calculated on TCRB nucleotide sequences, was used to measure repertoire sharing. Out-of-frame TCRB sequences from naive cells were analyzed to stand in for the pre-selection repertoire. Imported from immuneACCESS, the table was reduced by TCRdb to in-frame sequences with V and J called. These copies leave out some clones; in studies compared against another copy, an unresolved V gene accounts for under half, and the cause of the remainder is not known. The D gene and trimming were derived from the DNA, and the V and J assignments and clone size from that table. The sample profile shows 500,000 to 650,000 clones; 9.5% to 15% of them were found once. The ten largest clones capture around 0.12% of the sample.

A word on this clone: Its antigen is currently not known. Base qualities are not provided; no much larger clone lies one nucleotide away.

Looking up the germline V gene yields CDR1 SGHRS and CDR2 YFSETQ. V is pruned by 4 bases and J by 3 bases, leaving 7 bases of the junction without a gene match. There are 14 amino acids in the CDR3, from cysteine to phenylalanine inclusive. Only CDR3 DNA is held: 42 bases, read in frame from base 1. Here the chain combines TRBV5-1 and TRBJ2-7; TRBD2 aligns with 7 central bases. Material: naive CD4+ T cells from blood. The cell subset or site label on this specimen signifies: true naive CD4+ T cells. This TCR came from a man aged 30 to 39 with type 1 diabetes. The CDR3 reads CASSRGEIVYEQYF. The DNA reads TGCGCCAGCAGCCGGGGGGAGATAGTCTACGAGCAGTACTTC.